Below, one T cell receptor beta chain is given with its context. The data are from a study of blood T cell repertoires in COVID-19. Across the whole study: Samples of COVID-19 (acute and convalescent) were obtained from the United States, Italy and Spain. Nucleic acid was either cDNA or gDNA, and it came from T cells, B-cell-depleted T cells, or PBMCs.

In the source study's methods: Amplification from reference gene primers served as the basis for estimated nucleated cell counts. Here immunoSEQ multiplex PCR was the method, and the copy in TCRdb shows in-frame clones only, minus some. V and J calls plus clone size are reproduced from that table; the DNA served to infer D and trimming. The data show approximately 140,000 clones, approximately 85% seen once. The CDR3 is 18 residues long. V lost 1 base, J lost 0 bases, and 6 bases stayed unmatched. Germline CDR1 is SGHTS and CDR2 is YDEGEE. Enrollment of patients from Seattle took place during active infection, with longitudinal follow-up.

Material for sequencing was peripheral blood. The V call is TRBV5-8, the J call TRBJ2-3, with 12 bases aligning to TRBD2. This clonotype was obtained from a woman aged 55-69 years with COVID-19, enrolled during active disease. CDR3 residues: CASSLMTGTSGSTDTQYF. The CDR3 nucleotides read TGTGCCAGCAGCTTGATGACCGGGACTAGCGGGAGCACAGATACGCAGTATTTT.